These 12 T cell receptor beta chains came from one sample sequenced in a study of CD8 T cells in ankylosing spondylitis. Overall study findings and caveats: Seemingly distinctive of ankylosing spondylitis blood was a TCR beta motif formed by eight highly homologous variants.

Their antigens remain unidentified. Using its own MiXCR run on the 5' RACE reads, TCRdb lists one record per CDR3 protein. In the table there are about 340,000 distinct CDR3 sequences, roughly 8% of which are singletons. Sequencing used blood, either unsorted or a sorted T cell fraction (not recorded which). The source is a male donor with ankylosing spondylitis.

The V gene is TRBV20-1, the J gene TRBJ2-1; D is possibly TRBD2 (6 bases). V shed 8 bases and J shed 4 bases, with 18 bases lying between them. Per the germline V gene, CDR1 is DFQATT and CDR2 is SNEGSKA (reference sequence). CDR3 length: 14 residues. This CDR3 reads CSPKAGSRYNEQFF. CDR3 DNA: TGCAGTCCAAAAGCCGGGAGCCGTTACAATGAGCAGTTCTTC.

The chain joins TRBV9 to TRBJ2-7; possible D gene TRBD2, 5 bases. The germline V and J ends were trimmed by 4 bases and 6 bases, with 11 bases remaining between them. CDR1 SGDLS and CDR2 YYNGEE come from the germline V gene. The CDR3 spans 12 residues. DNA for the CDR3: TGTGCCAGCAGCCCGGACTTTCGCGAGCAGTACTTC. It translates to CASSPDFREQYF.

There are a few counts of this clonotype. V and J are TRBV24-1 and TRBJ2-2, with D hard to call. The V end lost 1 base, the J end lost 2 bases, and 1 base lay between the germline ends. This CDR3 has 13 amino acids. CDR1 and CDR2 (germline): KGHDR, SFDVKD. DNA for the CDR3: TGTGCCACCAGTGATTTTAACACCGGGGAGCTGTTTTTT. Its protein is CATSDFNTGELFF.

This clonotype occurred a few times. The rearrangement uses TRBV4-3 and TRBJ2-3, with 9 bases fitting TRBD2. Germline loops: CDR1 LGHNA, CDR2 YSLEER. The CDR3 loop spans 16 amino acids. V lost 1 base and J lost 3; bases outside the gene matches: 5. In nucleotides, the CDR3 is TGCGCCAGCAGCCAAGGCGGGAGGGCCGGTACAGATACGCAGTATTTT. As protein: CASSQGGRAGTDTQYF.

This clonotype was recorded a few times. The rearrangement uses TRBV11-3 and TRBJ2-2, with 8 positions matching TRBD1. Trimming at V came to 6 bases and at J to 5 bases, leaving 11 bases not matched to a gene. The CDR3 has 16 amino acids. The germline V gene has CDR1 SGHNT and CDR2 YENEEA. CDR3 in amino acids: CASRLSAWTGTGELFF. CDR3 coding DNA: TGTGCCAGCAGGCTTTCAGCCTGGACAGGGACCGGGGAGCTGTTTTTT.

The V and J genes are TRBV10-1 and TRBJ2-1; D possibly matches TRBD1 or TRBD2 (6 bases each). The CDR3 totals 15 residues. The germline V gene encodes CDR1 WNHNN and CDR2 SYGVQD (reference sequence). The V and J ends lost 10 bases and 1 base respectively, with 17 bases between them. CDR3 DNA: TGCGCCAACAGGGACCGGGGGAATTCCTACAATGAGCAGTTCTTC. Amino acid sequence: CANRDRGNSYNEQFF.

J is TRBJ2-7 and V is TRBV12-3 or TRBV12-4; TRBD2 agrees at 10 bases. The CDR3 contains 17 residues. The V segment lost 0 bases and the J segment 6 bases; nucleotides outside the gene matches: 11. CDR3 amino acids: CASSLAGGLAGVTEQYF. The CDR3 nucleotides read TGTGCCAGCAGTTTAGCGGGGGGTCTAGCGGGAGTAACCGAGCAGTACTTC.

The V call is TRBV20-1, the J call TRBJ2-7; D is uncertain. The ends were cut back, 3 bases at V and 3 bases at J, with 6 bases in the middle. CDR3 size: 11 residues. Germline V gene sequence: CDR1 DFQATT, CDR2 SNEGSKA (reference sequence). CDR3 residues: CSASPSYEQYF. The CDR3 DNA reads TGCAGTGCTAGCCCCAGCTACGAGCAGTACTTC.

This chain uses TRBV27 with TRBJ1-5, with D maybe TRBD1 (5 bases). In germline, CDR1 is MNHEY, CDR2 SMNVEV (reference sequence). This CDR3 region has 14 residues. The V gene lost 7 bases and the J gene lost 5 bases, with 15 bases spanning the gap. This CDR3 reads CASTPGGGDQPQHF. CDR3 bases: TGTGCCAGCACCCCCGGGGGAGGGGATCAGCCCCAGCATTTT.

This clonotype was seen many times. V and J are TRBV20-1 and TRBJ2-2; D not resolved. The CDR3 is 12 residues long. V gave up 3 bases and J gave up 2 bases, with 4 bases separating them. Germline V lookup: CDR1 DFQATT, CDR2 SNEGSKA (reference sequence). CDR3: CSARGNTGELFF. The CDR3 DNA is TGCAGTGCTAGGGGAAACACCGGGGAGCTGTTTTTT.

The chain carries TRBV4-3 and TRBJ2-3; the D is unclear. The CDR3 is made up of 16 amino acids. V dropped 4 bases and J dropped 3 bases, with 17 bases sitting between them. Germline V lookup: CDR1 LGHNA, CDR2 YSLEER. CDR3 sequence: CASSPDLVTGTDTQYF. In nucleotides, the CDR3 is TGCGCCAGCAGCCCGGACCTCGTGACCGGTACAGATACGCAGTATTTT.

The J gene is TRBJ2-2, the V gene TRBV7-8; D remains ambiguous. Trimming took 5 bases from V and 1 from J, leaving 14 bases between them. CDR1 and CDR2 from the germline V gene are SGHVS and FQNEAQ. This CDR3 is built from 16 residues. CDR3 nucleotide sequence: TGTGCCAGCAGCCCAGACTGGGTGGAGAACACCGGGGAGCTGTTTTTT. This encodes CASSPDWVENTGELFF.